The T cell receptor beta chain under discussion was sequenced for a study of identical twins. This clonotype was recorded at least ten times. The V end lost 2 bases, the J end lost 10 bases, and 14 bases lay between the germline ends. This CDR3 contains 13 residues. One entry per CDR3 protein, called by TCRdb with MiXCR from the 5' RACE reads. The profile shows about 340,000 distinct CDR3 sequences, 9% of them singletons. Everyone who gave samples was a healthy Caucasian. V gene TRBV12-3 or TRBV12-4 combines with J gene TRBJ1-1, with a possible D match to TRBD1 (6 bases). Sample: naive T cells sorted from blood. This TCR was sampled from a woman in her 50s in good health. CDR3 bases: TGTGCCAGCAGTTTATCCGTAACAGGGTTAGCTTTCTTT. As protein: CASSLSVTGLAFF.